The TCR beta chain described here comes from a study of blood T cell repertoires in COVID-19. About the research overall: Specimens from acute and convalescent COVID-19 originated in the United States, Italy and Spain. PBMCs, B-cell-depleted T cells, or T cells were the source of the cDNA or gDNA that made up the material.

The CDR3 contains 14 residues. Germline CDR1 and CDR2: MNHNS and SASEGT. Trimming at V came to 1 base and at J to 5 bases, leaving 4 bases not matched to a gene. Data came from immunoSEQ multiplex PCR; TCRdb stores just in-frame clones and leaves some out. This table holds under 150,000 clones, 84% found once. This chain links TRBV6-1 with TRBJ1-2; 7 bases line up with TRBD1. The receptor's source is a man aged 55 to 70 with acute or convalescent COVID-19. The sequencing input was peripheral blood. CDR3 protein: CASSEGNRGYGYTF. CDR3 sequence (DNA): TGTGCCAGCAGTGAAGGCAACAGGGGTTATGGCTACACCTTC.